Shown below are 30 T cell receptor beta chains from a single sample sequenced in a study of T cell changes during pregnancy in multiple sclerosis. This table comes from immunoSEQ multiplex PCR, and its TCRdb copy is limited to in-frame clones, with some not included. The sample lists about 46,000 clones, 93% seen once, with 3.9% in the top ten. Source: CD8+ T cells from peripheral blood mononuclear cells, taken after pregnancy. The receptors originated from a female donor with multiple sclerosis, enrolled in a pregnancy study.

The genes are TRBV27 and TRBJ1-1; TRBD1 matches 8 bases. V shed 4 bases, J shed 5 bases, and the junction held 3 bases outside the gene matches. CDR1 and CDR2 (germline): MNHEY, SMNVEV (reference sequence). This CDR3 has 13 residues. The chain's CDR3 is CASSWTGLTEAFF. CDR3 nucleotide sequence: TGTGCCAGCAGTTGGACAGGGCTGACTGAAGCTTTCTTT.

The V gene is TRBV5-6, the J gene TRBJ1-3; weak D call: TRBD1 (5 bases). Trimming stripped 3 bases from V and 8 bases from J, with 15 bases between. This CDR3 is built from 14 residues. In germline, CDR1 is SGHDT, CDR2 YYEEEE. This CDR3 reads CASSSPQWGHTIYF. Written as DNA, the CDR3 is TGTGCCAGCAGCTCCCCACAGTGGGGCCACACCATATATTTT.

The genes are TRBV7-3 and TRBJ1-2, with a weak D call TRBD1 (5 bases). Trimming stripped 9 bases from V and 7 bases from J, with 21 bases between. The CDR3 totals 14 residues. Germline V gene data show CDR1 as SGHTA and CDR2 as FQGTGA. CDR3 protein: CARTTLPGVCGYTF. As DNA, the CDR3 is TGTGCCAGGACGACCCTTCCGGGGGTATGTGGCTACACCTTC. Full variable domain (remainder filled in from reference TRBV7-3 and TRBJ1-2): GAGVSQTPSNKVTEKGKYVELRCDPISGHTALYWYRQSLGQGPEFLIYFQGTGAADDSGLPNDRFFAVRPEGSVSTLKIQRTERGDSAVYLCARTTLPGVCGYTFGSGTRLTVV.

The rearrangement links TRBV7-9 to TRBJ2-7; 7 bases agree with TRBD2. The trim removed 7 bases at V and 2 bases at J, leaving 5 bases unmatched. The CDR3 runs to 13 residues. In germline, CDR1 is SEHNR, CDR2 FQNEAQ (reference sequence). Here the CDR3 reads CASKRGETYEQYF. The CDR3 region has the DNA TGTGCCAGCAAACGGGGGGAAACCTACGAGCAGTACTTC. Supplemented by reference TRBV7-9 and TRBJ2-7, the full variable domain reads DTGVSQNPRHKITKRGQNVTFRCDPISEHNRLYWYRQTLGQGPEFLTYFQNEAQLEKSRLLSDRFSAERPKGSFSTLEIQRTEQGDSAMYLCASKRGETYEQYFGPGTRLTVT.

V gene TRBV18 combines with J gene TRBJ1-6; the D is unclear. The CDR3 runs 16 residues. Trimming left V 1 base short and J 8 bases short, with 15 bases between. Per the germline V gene, CDR1 is KGHSH and CDR2 is LQKENI. The CDR3 protein is CASSPRGRANDSPLHF. CDR3 DNA sequence: TGTGCCAGCTCACCACGCGGCCGAGCTAATGATTCACCCCTCCACTTT. Drawing the rest from reference TRBV18 and TRBJ1-6, the complete variable domain is NAGVMQNPRHLVRRRGQEARLRCSPMKGHSHVYWYRQLPEEGLKFMVYLQKENIIDESGMPKERFSAEFPKEGPSILRIQQVVRGDSAAYFCASSPRGRANDSPLHFGNGTRLTVT.

This clone was counted a few times. The junction and the germline gene differ at one end; a read error may be behind it. The gene calls are TRBV2 and TRBJ2-7, with D perhaps matching TRBD2 (6 bases). Germline V gene data show CDR1 as SNHLY and CDR2 as FYNNEI. The length of the CDR3 is 12 residues. DNA of the CDR3: TGTGCCACCAGTTGGAACCGGGAGGAGCAGTACTTC. The encoded protein is CATSWNREEQYF.

The V and J genes are TRBV2 and TRBJ1-3; 8 nucleotides match TRBD1. Germline V lookup: CDR1 SNHLY, CDR2 FYNNEI. V lost 3 bases to trimming and J lost 3 bases; unmatched junction nucleotides: 4. The CDR3 length is 15 residues. The CDR3 bases are TGTGCCAGCAGTGACCAGGGGGCAAGTGGAAACACCATATATTTT. As protein: CASSDQGASGNTIYF.

This CDR3 reads CASSLALGDSNEKLFF. DNA of the CDR3: TGTGCCAGCAGCTTAGCGCTCGGGGATAGTAATGAAAAACTGTTTTTT. The V gene is TRBV7-9, the J gene TRBJ1-4; no reliable D call. Trimming took off 0 bases at V and 4 bases at J, with 12 bases between the two ends. CDR3 size: 16 residues. Germline CDR1 is SEHNR and CDR2 is FQNEAQ (reference sequence).

The gene calls are TRBV5-5 and TRBJ2-5; the match to TRBD1 covers 7 bases. The CDR3 contains 14 residues. The V gene's germline CDR1 is SGHKS and CDR2 YYEKEE (reference sequence). The trim removed 4 bases at V and 1 base at J, leaving 4 bases unmatched. This CDR3 is CASSLDRVQETQYF. The CDR3 DNA reads as TGTGCCAGCAGCCTAGACAGGGTCCAAGAGACCCAGTACTTC.

The chain employs TRBV7-6 and TRBJ2-1; TRBD1 matches at 8 bases. Germline values: CDR1 SGHVS, CDR2 FNYEAQ. There are 15 residues in the CDR3. Trimming cost V 2 bases and J 1 base; bases outside gene matches: 1. For the CDR3, the DNA is TGTGCCAGCAGCTTACGGACAGGGTCCTACAATGAGCAGTTCTTC. Translating it yields CASSLRTGSYNEQFF.

The genes are TRBV4-1 and TRBJ1-1, with D hard to call. V was shortened by 4 bases and J by 4 bases, with 16 bases between the two germline ends. The CDR3 spans 15 residues. Germline CDR1 MGHRA, CDR2 YSYEKL. The CDR3 DNA reads TGCGCCAGCAGCCTTAGTGAGGTGTTTGGCACTGAAGCTTTCTTT. Protein product: CASSLSEVFGTEAFF.

The rearrangement links TRBV7-6 to TRBJ1-1; D is possibly TRBD1 (6 bases). This CDR3 region has 15 residues. In germline, CDR1 is SGHVS, CDR2 FNYEAQ. The V end was cut by 4 bases, the J end by 0 bases, with 12 bases between. CDR3 protein: CASSYLTGLNTEAFF. CDR3 nucleotides: TGTGCCAGCAGCTATCTAACAGGGTTGAACACTGAAGCTTTCTTT.

The CDR3 is CASTQTENTEAFF. In DNA form, the CDR3 reads TGTGCCAGCACCCAGACAGAGAACACTGAAGCTTTCTTT. The chain has TRBV9 and TRBJ1-1; D is possibly TRBD1 (5 bases). With 6 bases removed from V and 1 base from J, the gap between germline ends came to 10 bases. The CDR3 contains 13 residues. Germline V gene lookup returns CDR1 SGDLS and CDR2 YYNGEE.

V and J are TRBV4-1 and TRBJ2-3; D not certain. The germline V gene encodes CDR1 MGHRA and CDR2 YSYEKL. The CDR3 has 12 residues. The V end lost 0 bases, the J end lost 6 bases, and 4 bases lay between the germline ends. The CDR3: CASSQDGDTQYF. DNA of the CDR3: TGCGCCAGCAGCCAAGATGGCGATACGCAGTATTTT.

The J gene is TRBJ2-1, the V gene TRBV9, with 9 bases identical to TRBD1. The CDR3 has 17 residues. Germline V gene sequence: CDR1 SGDLS, CDR2 YYNGEE. V shed 3 bases and J 5 bases; nucleotides not matched to a gene: 12. The CDR3 spells CASSASLRTGDHNEQFF. CDR3 nucleotides: TGTGCCAGCAGCGCCTCTCTTCGGACAGGGGACCACAATGAGCAGTTCTTC.

The chain couples TRBV6-5 to TRBJ2-7; 9 nucleotides match TRBD2. This CDR3 has 14 amino acids. The germline gives CDR1 MNHEY, CDR2 SVGAGI. Trimming cost V 2 bases and J 7 bases; bases outside gene matches: 6. CDR3 nucleotides: TGTGCCAGCAGTTACGCCACCCTAGCGGGGGAGCAGTACTTC. Its translation: CASSYATLAGEQYF.

The rearrangement uses TRBV5-1 and TRBJ2-7, with 8 bases identical to TRBD1. V shed 4 bases, J shed 5 bases, and the junction held 5 bases outside the gene matches. Germline V gene sequence: CDR1 SGHRS, CDR2 YFSETQ. This CDR3 region has 13 residues. CDR3 amino acids: CASSALQGDEQYF. In nucleotides, the CDR3 is TGCGCCAGCAGCGCACTACAGGGGGACGAGCAGTACTTC.

The chain employs TRBV29-1 and TRBJ2-1, with D possibly matching TRBD2 (6 bases). The V gene lost 2 bases and the J gene lost 9 bases, with 17 bases spanning the gap. CDR1 is SQVTM and CDR2 is ANQGSEA in the germline V gene. The CDR3 covers 14 residues. The CDR3 DNA reads TGCAGCGTTGAAACTAGCCCAGGGTACGTTGAGCAGTTCTTC. Protein product: CSVETSPGYVEQFF.

This clone was observed a single time. The chain couples TRBV27 to TRBJ1-1, with D possibly TRBD1 on 5 matching bases. Germline CDR1 MNHEY, CDR2 SMNVEV (reference sequence). V was shortened by 7 bases and J by 6 bases, with 15 bases between the two germline ends. The CDR3 contains 13 residues. CDR3 in amino acids: CASTTGTLAEAFF. The CDR3 DNA is TGTGCCAGCACCACCGGGACTTTAGCTGAAGCTTTCTTT.

The rearrangement links TRBV7-9 to TRBJ2-1, with 11 nucleotides matching TRBD2. CDR3 length equals 11 residues. From germline, CDR1 is SEHNR and CDR2 FQNEAQ (reference sequence). V shed 4 bases and J 15 bases; nucleotides not matched to a gene: 2. This CDR3 reads CASSSSGGTFF. The DNA of the CDR3 is TGTGCCAGCAGCTCTAGCGGGGGGACGTTCTTC.

V gene TRBV7-8 combines with J gene TRBJ1-1; a weak D match, TRBD1 (5 bases). This CDR3 comprises 14 residues. The germline V gene encodes CDR1 SGHVS and CDR2 FQNEAQ. V lost 5 bases and J 0 bases, leaving 10 bases between the germline ends. The CDR3 region is CASSPGQLNTEAFF. In nucleotides, the CDR3 is TGTGCCAGCAGCCCAGGACAATTGAACACTGAAGCTTTCTTT.

V is TRBV28 and J is TRBJ1-5; D not resolved. Trimming shortened V by 11 bases and J by 5 bases, and 7 bases separated the two germline ends. CDR1 and CDR2 (germline): MDHEN, SYDVKM. The length of the CDR3 is 10 residues. The CDR3 loop reads CASGDQPQHF. CDR3 bases: TGTGCCTCCGGGGATCAGCCCCAGCATTTT.

The chain uses TRBV5-1 and TRBJ2-1, with 8 nucleotides matching TRBD2. Germline values: CDR1 SGHRS, CDR2 YFSETQ. The CDR3 contains 14 residues. Trimming cost V 1 base and J 9 bases; bases outside gene matches: 6. The CDR3 loop is CASSLRGGQGEQFF. CDR3 nucleotides: TGCGCCAGCAGCTTGCGGGGGGGCCAGGGTGAGCAGTTCTTC.

V gene TRBV7-9 combines with J gene TRBJ1-5, with D perhaps TRBD1 (6 bases). Germline V lookup: CDR1 SEHNR, CDR2 FQNEAQ (reference sequence). CDR3 length: 14 residues. Trimming left V 5 bases short and J 5 bases short, with 13 bases between. The CDR3 here is CASSDGGFDQPQHF. CDR3 nucleotide sequence: TGTGCCAGCAGCGATGGGGGCTTCGATCAGCCCCAGCATTTT.

The rearrangement uses TRBV29-1 and TRBJ1-1; 7 positions agree with TRBD1. The V gene's germline CDR1 is SQVTM and CDR2 ANQGSEA. V gave up 4 bases and J gave up 4 bases; unmatched junction bases: 3. The CDR3 has 12 amino acids. This CDR3 reads CSVVTGATEAFF. The CDR3 DNA is TGCAGCGTTGTAACAGGGGCCACTGAAGCTTTCTTT.

This rearrangement joins TRBV11-2 to TRBJ2-1; maybe TRBD1 (5 bases). The V end was cut by 6 bases, the J end by 8 bases, with 26 bases between. The germline V gene encodes CDR1 SGHAT and CDR2 FQNNGV. This CDR3 has 17 residues. As DNA, the CDR3 is TGTGCCAGCAGTCCAACTGGAGACAGACCAGTTTCCGATGAGCAGTTCTTC. As protein: CASSPTGDRPVSDEQFF.

The chain joins TRBV7-6 to TRBJ2-2; 12 bases match TRBD1. From germline, CDR1 is SGHVS and CDR2 FNYEAQ. Trimming cost V 4 bases and J 8 bases; bases outside gene matches: 8. This CDR3 is built from 16 residues. CDR3 bases: TGTGCCAGCAGCTACACGGGACAGGGGGCAGGTGGGGAGCTGTTTTTT. The encoded protein is CASSYTGQGAGGELFF. The whole variable domain, filled in from reference TRBV7-6 and TRBJ2-2, reads GAGVSQSPRYKVTKRGQDVALRCDPISGHVSLYWYRQALGQGPEFLTYFNYEAQQDKSGLPNDRFSAERPEGSISTLTIQRTEQRDSAMYRCASSYTGQGAGGELFFGEGSRLTVL.

This clone occurred a few times. The V and J genes are TRBV6-4 and TRBJ2-1; 11 nucleotides align to TRBD1. The CDR3 is made up of 14 amino acids. Per germline, CDR1 MRHNA and CDR2 SNTAGT. Trimming at V came to 2 bases and at J to 6 bases, leaving 0 bases not matched to a gene. The CDR3 nucleotides are TGTGCCAGCAGTGACGGGACAGGGGGCAATGAGCAGTTCTTC. Translation: CASSDGTGGNEQFF.

This sequence joins TRBV11-2 and TRBJ2-5; D is ambiguous. Per the germline V gene, CDR1 is SGHAT and CDR2 is FQNNGV. V shed 5 bases and J shed 4 bases, with 5 bases lying between them. This CDR3 comprises 11 residues. The CDR3 DNA is TGTGCCAGCAGCGCGATAGAGACCCAGTACTTC. It codes for CASSAIETQYF.

The chain recombines TRBV9 with TRBJ2-1, with a tentative D call TRBD2 (6 bases). Trimming stripped 5 bases from V and 7 bases from J, with 13 bases between. Germline V gene data show CDR1 as SGDLS and CDR2 as YYNGEE. This CDR3 has 13 residues. The CDR3: CASSPRGKNEQFF. The CDR3 DNA is TGTGCCAGCAGTCCTCGGGGGAAAAATGAGCAGTTCTTC. The variable domain in full, with the rest retrieved from reference TRBV9 and TRBJ2-1, is DSGVTQTPKHLITATGQRVTLRCSPRSGDLSVYWYQQSLDQGLQFLIQYYNGEERAKGNILERFSAQQFPDLHSELNLSSLELGDSALYFCASSPRGKNEQFFGPGTRLTVL.